This T cell receptor (beta chain) stems from a study of a mutant IDH1 vaccine in newly diagnosed glioma. The CDR3 length is 13 residues. Trimming left V 5 bases short and J 3 bases short, with 8 bases between. Germline CDR1 is MNHEY and CDR2 is SMNVEV (reference sequence). Study conclusions and caveats: Top peripheral T cell clonotype shifts appeared unrelated to pseudoprogression. Among patients, roughly 93% showed immune responses induced by the vaccine.

The sample's time point: baseline, week 1 (first vaccination visit). Described treatment: pre-vaccination baseline after standard-of-care therapy. Repertoires were generated with immunoSEQ multiplex PCR, while TCRdb's copy carries only in-frame clones and drops some. There are 90,000 to 100,000 clones in the sample; roughly 89% occur only once, and less than 0.65% lies in the top ten. About this clone: The antigen remains unidentified.

The sample in question was PBMCs, obtained from a glioma patient treated with radiotherapy, temozolomide or both. The sequence was collected from a woman between 50 and 59 years old with glioma. V is TRBV27 and J is TRBJ2-1; the D gene is possibly TRBD1 (5 bases). CDR3 region: CASSQGFYNEQFF. The CDR3 coding sequence is TGTGCCAGCAGTCAGGGTTTCTACAATGAGCAGTTCTTC.